This TCR beta chain was sequenced in a study of T cells after yellow fever vaccination. Overall study context: The authors prepared low-cell-number fractions using SMART-Seq v4 Ultra Low Input. Study-wide results and caveats: After the booster, approximately 96% of CD4 and more than 85% of CD8 primary-response clones were re-detected.

The study made its TCR cDNA through 5'RACE template switching. That step introduced a universal primer site along with UMIs. In TCRdb, the 5' RACE reads were re-called with MiXCR into one record per CDR3 protein. The sample contains more than 35,000 distinct CDR3 sequences, under 8% of which appear only once. CDR1 is DFQATT and CDR2 is SNEGSKA in the germline V gene (reference sequence). The CDR3 covers 14 residues. V was pared by 0 bases and J by 2 bases, with 7 bases between. This clonotype was recorded at least ten times. The sequence derives from a man younger than 40 who received the YFV17D yellow fever vaccine. The sequenced sample was CD8+ T cells not binding an NS4B(214-222) dextramer, sorted from PBMCs, obtained 45 days after the yellow fever booster vaccination. J is TRBJ2-2 and V is TRBV20-1; possible D gene TRBD1, 5 bases. The CDR3 DNA reads as TGCAGTGCTAGAGACAGGGCCAACACCGGGGAGCTGTTTTTT. As protein: CSARDRANTGELFF.